What follows describes a single T cell receptor beta chain. Its target antigen remains unknown. Relative to the germline gene, one junction end is altered; a read error may explain this. Read against the paper, the sample's time point label means: baseline before first vaccination. Vaccinee samples came from UK trials COV001 and COV002, including a single-blind randomized controlled phase 2/3 trial of AZD1222 (ChAdOx1 nCoV-19) in healthy adults. Trial participant PBMC samples were collected at day 0 and day 28 after the second dose for TCRbeta chain sequencing. This sample stems from a study of T cell responses to AZD1222 COVID-19 vaccine (dated by TCRdb to the early 2020s). Describing the broader study: AZD1222 recipients whose second dose came at about 4 weeks and those whose second dose came at about 12 weeks were combined into one group, since spike-specific TCR depth and breadth did not differ between the two schedules. Trial participants were enrolled by age into 18-55, 56-69 and 70-plus year subgroups, with around 150, 28 and 57 TCR-sequenced participants respectively. TCR sequencing was performed for about 250 trial participants, of whom 207 were given two doses of AZD1222 and some 25 were given two doses of MenACWY control vaccine.

The CDR3 measures 14 amino acids from cysteine to phenylalanine. CDR3 DNA is the only sequence kept; it has 42 bases, read in frame from the first base. The germline V gene encodes CDR1 KGHDR and CDR2 SFDVKD. Overall results and qualifications from the work: Reportedly, almost half of the unique spike-specific TCRs recognized epitopes lying outside the regions that are mutated in the B.1.351 and B.1.1.7 variants. Participants were mostly white British, with more females than males. The authors suggested clonal diversity may have been underestimated. CD4 TCRs associated with the vaccine covered the entire spike protein, and the dominant responses were in regions 160-218 and 743-854. Conclusions about previously exposed vaccinees are limited, since just 6 or 7 AZD1222 recipients were seropositive for SARS-CoV-2 at baseline. Because no day 14 peak-response samples were available, repertoires were characterized only after the peak T cell response. A significant rise in spike-specific TCR breadth and depth was observed after two AZD1222 doses relative to day 0 and relative to MenACWY recipients. In the small 56-69-year group, the increase in depth fell short of significance, most likely because of low power.

The CDR3 regions of human TCRbeta chains were analyzed by immunosequencing. The authors' analysis ran thus. TCRs in the repertoires were compared against a reference library of SARS-CoV-2-specific TCRs that had been generated with the MIRA antigen-specificity platform. Breadth was defined as the fraction of unique TCRs that were SARS-CoV-2-associated. Depth was defined as the fraction of total T cells that were SARS-CoV-2-associated. Using the MIRA data, each spike-specific TCR was mapped to the spike region that the TCR reacts to and placed in a CD4 or CD8 class. Log10-transformed breadth and depth values were compared by one-way ANOVA with Sidak's multiple comparisons tests. TCRdb's version of the immuneACCESS table is confined to in-frame rearrangements and falls short of the full clone set. An unresolved V gene accounts for under half of the shortfall where checked; the remainder is of unknown origin. V and J calls and clone size come straight from that table; D and trimming were deduced from the DNA. The sample records tens of thousands of clones, about 84% of which are singletons. The ten largest clones represent 20% to 25% of the sample.

The rearrangement combines TRBV24-1 with TRBJ2-2; 5 matching bases give a weak D call of TRBD2. The sequencing used peripheral blood, collected on day 0 of AZD1222 vaccination. The TCR comes from an adult in good health. CDR3 region: CAVGPLGNIGELFF. The DNA reads as follows: TGTGCCGTAGGGCCACTAGGGAACATCGGGGAGCTGTTTTTT.